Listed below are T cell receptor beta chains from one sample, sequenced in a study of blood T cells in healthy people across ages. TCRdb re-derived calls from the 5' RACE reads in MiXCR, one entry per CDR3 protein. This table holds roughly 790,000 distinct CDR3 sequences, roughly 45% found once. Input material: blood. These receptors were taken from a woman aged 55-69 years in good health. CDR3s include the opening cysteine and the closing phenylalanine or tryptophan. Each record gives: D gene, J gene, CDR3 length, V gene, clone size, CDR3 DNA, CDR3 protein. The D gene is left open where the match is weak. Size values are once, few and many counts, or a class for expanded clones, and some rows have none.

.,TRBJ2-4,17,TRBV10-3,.,TGTGCCATCAGTAGACGGGCAACCGGATTAGCCAAAAACATTCAGTACTTC,CAISRRATGLAKNIQYF
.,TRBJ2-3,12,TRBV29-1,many,TGCAGCGTTGAACGGCTAGCAGATACGCAGTATTTT,CSVERLADTQYF
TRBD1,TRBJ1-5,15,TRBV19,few,TGTGCCAGTCTTCCCGGGACAGGAGTCAATCAGCCCCAGCATTTT,CASLPGTGVNQPQHF
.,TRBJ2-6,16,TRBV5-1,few,TGCGCCAGCAGCGGCAGGGGCCCCTCGGGGGCCAACGTCCTGACTTTC,CASSGRGPSGANVLTF
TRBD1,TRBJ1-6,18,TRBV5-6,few,TGTGCCAGCAGCTTGGCACACCGGGACAGGGGGTTCAATTCACCCCTCCACTTT,CASSLAHRDRGFNSPLHF
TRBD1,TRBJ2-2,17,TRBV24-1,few,TGTGCCACCAGTGATGTCCCGGGACAGGGGAACACCGGGGAGCTGTTTTTT,CATSDVPGQGNTGELFF
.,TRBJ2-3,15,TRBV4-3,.,TGCGCCGGCAGCCAAGATACAGCGGCGACAGATACGCAGTATTTT,CAGSQDTAATDTQYF
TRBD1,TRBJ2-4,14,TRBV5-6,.,TGTGCCAGCAGCTCCGGGACAGTTAACAATGAGCAGTACTTC,CASSSGTVNNEQYF
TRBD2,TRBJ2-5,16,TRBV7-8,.,TGTGCCAGCAGCTTATGGAGCGAGACTAGCGGCAAGACCCAGTACTTC,CASSLWSETSGKTQYF
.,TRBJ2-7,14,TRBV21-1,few,TGTGCCAGCAGCAAAGAGGGGGGCGGCTACGAGCAGTACTTC,CASSKEGGGYEQYF
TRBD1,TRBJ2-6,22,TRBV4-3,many,TGCGCCAGCAGCCACAGGACAGGGCGAACTGTGTACCCCAGCTCTGGGGCCAACGTCCTGACTTTC,CASSHRTGRTVYPSSGANVLTF
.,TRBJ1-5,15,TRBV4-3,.,TGCGCCAGCAGCCAAGAAGGGGACGTCAATCAGCTCCAGCATTTT,CASSQEGDVNQLQHF
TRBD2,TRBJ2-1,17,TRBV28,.,TGTGCCAGCAGCCTACTTTTTCCAGCGGGGGCTAACAATGAGCAGTTCTTC,CASSLLFPAGANNEQFF
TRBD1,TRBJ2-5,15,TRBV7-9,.,TGTGCCAGCAGCACCACAGGGGTAGGGAAGGAGGCCCAGTACTTC,CASSTTGVGKEAQYF
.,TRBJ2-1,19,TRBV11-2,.,TGTGCCAGCAGCTTAGCCCTTTTCATAGCGGCCCTAGACTACAATGAGCAGTTCTTC,CASSLALFIAALDYNEQFF
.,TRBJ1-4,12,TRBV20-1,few,TGCAGTGGTAGGGGGGTTCAGGAAAAACTGTTTTTT,CSGRGVQEKLFF
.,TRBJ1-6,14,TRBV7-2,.,TGTGCCAGCAGCCCCCGGGACGGGAATTCACCCCTCCACTTT,CASSPRDGNSPLHF
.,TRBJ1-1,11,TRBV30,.,TGTGCCTGGACTTCCACAGGAGAAGCTTTTTTT,CAWTSTGEAFF
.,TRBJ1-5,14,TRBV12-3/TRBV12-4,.,TGTGCCAGCAGTTTAGAATCTGTTAATCAGCCCCAGCATTTT,CASSLESVNQPQHF
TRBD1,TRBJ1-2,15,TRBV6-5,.,TGTGCCAGCAGTTCCCAGGGGGGGGTTTACTATGGCTACACCTTC,CASSSQGGVYYGYTF
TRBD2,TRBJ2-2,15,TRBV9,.,TGTGCCAGCAGCGCGTTAGCGGGGGGGACCGGGGAGCTGTTTTTT,CASSALAGGTGELFF
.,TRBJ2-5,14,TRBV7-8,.,TGTGCCAGCAGGTGGAAAAGAGGTCATACGGAGCAGTACTTC,CASRWKRGHTEQYF
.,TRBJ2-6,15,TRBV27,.,TGTGCCAGCAGGATGATTGCCTCTGGGGCCAGCGTCCTGACTTTC,CASRMIASGASVLTF
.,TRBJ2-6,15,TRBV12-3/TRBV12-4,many,TGTGCCAGCAGTTTAGATGGAGGCGGGGCCAACGTCCTGACTTTC,CASSLDGGGANVLTF
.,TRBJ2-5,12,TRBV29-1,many,TGCAGCGTTGATGGGGTCCCCGGGACCCAGTACTTC,CSVDGVPGTQYF
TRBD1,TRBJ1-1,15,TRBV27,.,TGTGCCAGCAGTTTTGGGGGGACAGGGGGCACTGAAGCTTTCTTT,CASSFGGTGGTEAFF
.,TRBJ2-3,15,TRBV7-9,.,TGTGCCAGCAGTTTAATAACCGGGGGTGGTGATACGCAGTATTTT,CASSLITGGGDTQYF
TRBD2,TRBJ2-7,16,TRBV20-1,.,TGCAGTGCTAGAGATCAGGGACTAGCGGGGGTCTACCAGCAGTACTTC,CSARDQGLAGVYQQYF
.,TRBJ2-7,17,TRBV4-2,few,TGTGCCAGCAGCCAAGCTAACGGGATAGCTCGGGACTACGAGCAGTACTTC,CASSQANGIARDYEQYF
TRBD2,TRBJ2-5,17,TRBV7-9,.,TGTGCCAGCAGCAAACAGGGACTAGCGGGGGCCCAAGAGACCCAGTACTTC,CASSKQGLAGAQETQYF
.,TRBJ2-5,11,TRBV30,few,TGTGCCTGGAGACGCGAAGAGACCCAGTACTTC,CAWRREETQYF
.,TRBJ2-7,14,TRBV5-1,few,TGCGCCAGCAGCCCCGGCCCCGGGGCTTACGAGCAGTACTTC,CASSPGPGAYEQYF
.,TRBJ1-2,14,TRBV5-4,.,TGTGCCAGCAGCTTGGAGAGCCCGGGATTGGGCTACACCTTC,CASSLESPGLGYTF
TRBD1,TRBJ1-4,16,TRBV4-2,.,TGTGCCAGCAGCGAACTTACAGGGGCAACTAATGAAAAACTGTTTTTT,CASSELTGATNEKLFF
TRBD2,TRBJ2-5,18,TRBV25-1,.,TGTGCCAGCAGTGAATTGGGGGGGGCTAGCGGGTTCCAAGAGACCCAGTACTTC,CASSELGGASGFQETQYF
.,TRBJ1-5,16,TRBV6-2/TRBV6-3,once,TGTGCCAGCAGTTATATTCAGACTTATAGCAGTCAGCCCCAGCATTTT,CASSYIQTYSSQPQHF
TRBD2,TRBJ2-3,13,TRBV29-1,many,TGCAGCCATAGCGGGGGGATCACAGATACGCAGTATTTT,CSHSGGITDTQYF
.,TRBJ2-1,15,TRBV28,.,TGTGCCAGCAGTTCATCACAGGGCTTCTACAATGAGCAGTTCTTC,CASSSSQGFYNEQFF
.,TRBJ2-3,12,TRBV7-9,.,TGTGCCAGCAGCCCAAACGGGTGTACGCAGTATTTT,CASSPNGCTQYF
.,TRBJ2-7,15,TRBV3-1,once,TGTGCCAGCAGCCAAACGCTAGCTGCCTACAATGAGCAGTACTTC,CASSQTLAAYNEQYF
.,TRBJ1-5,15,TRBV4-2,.,TGTGCCAGCAGCCAACGGGGGTCTAGCAATCAGCCCCAGCATTTT,CASSQRGSSNQPQHF
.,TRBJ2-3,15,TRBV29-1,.,TGCAGCGTTCGGAGGGGGTTGGCACCCACAGATACGCAGTATTTT,CSVRRGLAPTDTQYF
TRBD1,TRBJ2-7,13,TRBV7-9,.,TGTGCCAGATACCGAGACAGGGCCTACGAGCAGTACTTC,CARYRDRAYEQYF
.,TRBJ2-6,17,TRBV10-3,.,TGTGCCATCGCGGGTAGCGGAGAGGCCTCTGGGGCCAACGTCCTGACTTTC,CAIAGSGEASGANVLTF
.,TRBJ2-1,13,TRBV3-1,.,TGTGCCAGCAGCTCCCTCAGCCCCGAGGAGCGGTTCTTC,CASSSLSPEERFF
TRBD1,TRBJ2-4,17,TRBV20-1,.,TGCAGTGCTAGTGGACAGGAGCTAAGTAGAGCCAAAAACATTCAGTACTTC,CSASGQELSRAKNIQYF
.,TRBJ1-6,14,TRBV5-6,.,TGTGCCAGCAGCTTGTTCGGGGGTCGGTCACCCCTCCACTTT,CASSLFGGRSPLHF
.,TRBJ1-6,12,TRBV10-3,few,TGTGCCATCAGAGGGACGGAATTCACCCTCCACTTT,CAIRGTEFTLHF
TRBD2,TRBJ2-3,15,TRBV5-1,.,TGCGCCAGCAGCTTGGGTAGCGGGCATAGAGATACGCAGTATTTT,CASSLGSGHRDTQYF
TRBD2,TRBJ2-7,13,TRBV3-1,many,TGTGCCAGCAGCGTCAACGGGGAGGGGGAGCAGTACTTC,CASSVNGEGEQYF
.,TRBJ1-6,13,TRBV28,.,TGTGCCAGCCTCCAGGATCTCAATTCACCCCTCCACTTT,CASLQDLNSPLHF
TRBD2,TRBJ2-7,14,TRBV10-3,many,TGTGCCATCAGACCCGGACTAGCCTACTCCGAGCAGTACTTC,CAIRPGLAYSEQYF
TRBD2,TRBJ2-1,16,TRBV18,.,TGTGCCAGCTCACCACCGTGGACTAGCGTCTACAATGAGCAGTTCTTC,CASSPPWTSVYNEQFF
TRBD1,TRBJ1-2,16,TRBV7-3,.,TGTGCCAGCTCCACGGGAGGGGCAGGGGGCCTCTATGGCTACACCTTC,CASSTGGAGGLYGYTF
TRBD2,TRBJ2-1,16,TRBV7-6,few,TGTGCCAGCAGCCTCCTACTAGCGGGAGAGGGCAATGAGCAGTTCTTC,CASSLLLAGEGNEQFF